Listed below are T cell receptor beta chains from one sample, sequenced in a study of control samples from healthy donors and cancer patients. Repertoires were generated with immunoSEQ multiplex PCR, while TCRdb's copy carries only in-frame clones and drops some. The table lists nearly 200,000 clones, approximately 91% of them singletons. Sequences were obtained from blood. Receptor source: a young man in good health. The CDR3 runs from the conserved cysteine through the conserved F or W. The order of the fields is clone size, J gene, V gene, D gene, CDR3 DNA, CDR3 protein. A D gene is named only where the DNA matches it firmly. Clone size is not always given. Where it is, it says once, few, many or a class for expanded clones.

NA | TRBJ2-3 | TRBV15 | NA | TGTGCCACCAGCGGTCATAACGGGGCAGGGACGCAGTATTTT | CATSGHNGAGTQYF
once | TRBJ2-3 | TRBV5-8 | TRBD2 | TGTGCCAGCAGCTTGGCCGGGAGTAGCGGGGGAACCACAGATACGCAGTATTTT | CASSLAGSSGGTTDTQYF
NA | TRBJ1-6 | TRBV6-5 | NA | TGTGCCAGCAGTCCCACAGGGTTTGAATCACCCCTCCACTTT | CASSPTGFESPLHF
NA | TRBJ1-1 | TRBV7-9 | TRBD1 | TGTGCCAGCAGCAAACAGGGGATGAACACTGAAGCTTTCTTT | CASSKQGMNTEAFF
NA | TRBJ2-6 | TRBV30 | NA | TGTGCCTGGAGTGCAGTAAGATCTGGGGCCAACGTCCTGACTTTC | CAWSAVRSGANVLTF
NA | TRBJ2-4 | TRBV27 | NA | TGTGCCAGCAGTGTCCTTCGGGACTTCGGCAAAAACATTCAGTACTTC | CASSVLRDFGKNIQYF
NA | TRBJ2-3 | TRBV29-1 | TRBD2 | TGCAGCGTTGAGCCCAGCGGGGGTTATAGCACAGATACGCAGTATTTT | CSVEPSGGYSTDTQYF
few | TRBJ1-4 | TRBV30 | NA | TGTGCCTGGAGTGTACAGGCTGCTGAAAAACTGTTTTTT | CAWSVQAAEKLFF
NA | TRBJ1-5 | TRBV9 | NA | TGTGCCAGCAGCGTAGATGGGGGGACGGGCAATCAGCCCCAGCATTTT | CASSVDGGTGNQPQHF
NA | TRBJ1-1 | TRBV30 | NA | TGTGCCTGGAGTGTGGGGGCCACTGAAGCTTTCTTT | CAWSVGATEAFF
once | TRBJ2-1 | TRBV10-3 | NA | TGTGCCATCAGTGACCCTCATAGCGGAGGGGGACGCAATGAGCAGTTCTTC | CAISDPHSGGGRNEQFF
NA | TRBJ1-2 | TRBV7-8 | TRBD1 | TGTGCCAGCAGCCGTACAGGGGGTAACTATGGCTACACCTTC | CASSRTGGNYGYTF
few | TRBJ2-3 | TRBV5-1 | NA | TGCGCCAGCAGCCCCGTGGGGGGGGCAGGAGATACGCAGTATTTT | CASSPVGGAGDTQYF
NA | TRBJ1-6 | TRBV5-8 | NA | TGTGCCAGCAGATGGGACCATTCACCCCTCCACTTT | CASRWDHSPLHF
NA | TRBJ1-3 | TRBV19 | TRBD1 | TGTGCCAGTAGGGGACAGGGGTTTTCGTCCGGAAACACCATATATTTT | CASRGQGFSSGNTIYF
NA | TRBJ2-3 | TRBV6-1 | NA | TGTGCCAGCAGTGAAGCGGAGTTTAAGCGAGATACGCAGTATTTT | CASSEAEFKRDTQYF
NA | TRBJ1-2 | TRBV6-5 | NA | TGTGCCAGCAGTTCCCCTCACCCAGGGCCTAACTATGGCTACACCTTC | CASSSPHPGPNYGYTF
NA | TRBJ1-6 | TRBV5-1 | NA | TGCGCCAGCAGCGTACAGAGTCGGGATTCACCCCTCCACTTT | CASSVQSRDSPLHF
once | TRBJ1-2 | TRBV25-1 | NA | TGTGCCAGCAGTGAACCAGGGGCTAACTATGGCTACACCTTC | CASSEPGANYGYTF
NA | TRBJ2-2 | TRBV5-1 | NA | TGCGCCAGCAGCTTGAGTGGGACGGACCTCACCGGGGAGCTGTTTTTT | CASSLSGTDLTGELFF
NA | TRBJ1-2 | TRBV7-9 | NA | TGTGCCAGCAGCCCACCGACAGTTTTCTATGGCTACACCTTC | CASSPPTVFYGYTF
NA | TRBJ2-1 | TRBV7-9 | NA | TGTGCCAGCAGCTTAGCAGCGATAGTAGATGAGCAGTTCTTC | CASSLAAIVDEQFF
NA | TRBJ2-1 | TRBV12-5 | NA | TGTGCTAGTGGGGAGAAACTAGCATATGAGCAGTTCTTC | CASGEKLAYEQFF
NA | TRBJ2-1 | TRBV7-3 | NA | TGTGCCAGCAGCTTAAGCGGGGGCAACAATGAGCAGTTCTTC | CASSLSGGNNEQFF
NA | TRBJ1-2 | TRBV27 | TRBD1 | TGTGCCAGCAGTCCTTGGGGGACAGGGGGCCAAGTCCATGGCTACACCTTC | CASSPWGTGGQVHGYTF
few | TRBJ1-5 | TRBV9 | NA | TGTGCCAGCAGCCCACAGGCGACTAATCAGCCCCAGCATTTT | CASSPQATNQPQHF
NA | TRBJ1-5 | TRBV25-1 | TRBD1 | TGTGCCAGCAGTGAAAAGACAGGGTTCCCACAGCATTTT | CASSEKTGFPQHF
NA | TRBJ2-1 | TRBV19 | NA | TGTGCCAGTAATGACGGTTACTACAATGAGCAGTTCTTC | CASNDGYYNEQFF
NA | TRBJ2-1 | TRBV3-1/TRBV3-2 | TRBD2 | TGTGCCAGCAGCCATCCGGGACTAGCACAAAATGAGCAGTTCTTC | CASSHPGLAQNEQFF
NA | TRBJ2-3 | TRBV29-1 | TRBD2 | TGCAGCGTTGAAATTGGGCTAGCGGGGGGGCTAGATACGCAGTATTTT | CSVEIGLAGGLDTQYF
NA | TRBJ2-1 | TRBV7-3 | NA | TGTGCCAGCAGCCCGGCAGCCTACAATGAGCAGTTCTTC | CASSPAAYNEQFF
NA | TRBJ1-1 | TRBV19 | TRBD1 | TGTGCCAGTAGTTTGGGACAGGGGGTGAACACTGAAGCTTTCTTT | CASSLGQGVNTEAFF
few | TRBJ1-3 | TRBV6-5 | TRBD1 | TGTGCCAGCAGCCCGACAGGGTTCTCTGGAAACACCATATATTTT | CASSPTGFSGNTIYF
NA | TRBJ1-3 | TRBV19 | NA | TGTGCCAGTAGTATAGATGAGAGTTACGGCTCTGGAAACACCATATATTTT | CASSIDESYGSGNTIYF
NA | TRBJ1-5 | TRBV6-5 | NA | TGTGCCAGCAGCAACCGACCGGATAGCAATCAGCCCCAGCATTTT | CASSNRPDSNQPQHF
NA | TRBJ1-4 | TRBV15 | NA | TGTGCCACCAGCAGAGATCCAGTGACTAATGAAAAACTGTTTTTT | CATSRDPVTNEKLFF
NA | TRBJ2-2 | TRBV18 | TRBD1 | TGTGCCAGCTCACCCCCTGAAAGACAGGGACCGATGGAGCTGTTTTTT | CASSPPERQGPMELFF
once | TRBJ1-1 | TRBV19 | NA | TGTGCCAGTTCGGGGCCGGGGGGCACTGAAGCTTTCTTT | CASSGPGGTEAFF
NA | TRBJ1-6 | TRBV4-1 | NA | TGCGCCAGCAGCCAAGATAACCGGAATTCACCCCTCCACTTT | CASSQDNRNSPLHF
NA | TRBJ2-7 | TRBV3-1/TRBV3-2 | NA | TGTGCCAGCAGCCGATCGACCTACGAGCAGTACTTC | CASSRSTYEQYF
NA | TRBJ2-7 | TRBV6-1 | NA | TGTGCCAGCAGTGAAAGCAGGGTGGAGCAGTACTTC | CASSESRVEQYF
NA | TRBJ1-2 | TRBV19 | NA | TGTGCCAGTAGTCCGGGGCCGCTTAGCTATGGCTACACCTTC | CASSPGPLSYGYTF
NA | TRBJ1-5 | TRBV11-2 | TRBD1 | TGTGCCAGCGCCGGACAGGCCAATCAGCCCCAGCATTTT | CASAGQANQPQHF
once | TRBJ2-1 | TRBV6-4 | TRBD1 | TGTGCCAGCAGTGAAACCGGGACAGGGGGCTTCAATGAGCAGTTCTTC | CASSETGTGGFNEQFF
NA | TRBJ2-7 | TRBV14 | NA | TGTGCCAGCAGCGCTTTCTACGAGCAGTACTTC | CASSAFYEQYF
NA | TRBJ1-1 | TRBV11-3 | NA | TGTGCCAGCAGCTTAGGGAGGAGCACTGAAGCTTTCTTT | CASSLGRSTEAFF
NA | TRBJ1-3 | TRBV18 | NA | TGTGCCAGCTCACCAGATAACAGCGCGCCGGGAAACACCATATATTTT | CASSPDNSAPGNTIYF
NA | TRBJ2-2 | TRBV4-1 | NA | TGCGCCAGCAGCTTAGGACAGTTAATGACCGGGGAGCTGTTTTTT | CASSLGQLMTGELFF
NA | TRBJ2-2 | TRBV7-9 | NA | TGTGCCAGCAGCTTAGCGAGGGGTACCGGGGAGCTGTTTTTT | CASSLARGTGELFF
NA | TRBJ1-2 | TRBV5-8 | NA | TGTGCCAGCAGCTTGGCCCCTGGGGATAACTATGGCTACACCTTC | CASSLAPGDNYGYTF
NA | TRBJ1-4 | TRBV5-1 | NA | TGCGCCAGCAGCGAGTGGGGGGCGGGTGAAAAACTGTTTTTT | CASSEWGAGEKLFF
NA | TRBJ1-1 | TRBV30 | NA | TGTGCCTGGAGTGTTAGGCGGAGGAACACTGAAGCTTTCTTT | CAWSVRRRNTEAFF
NA | TRBJ1-2 | TRBV6-5 | NA | TGTGCCAGCAGCATACGAGGGGAAAGGTTTGGCTACACCTTC | CASSIRGERFGYTF
NA | TRBJ2-1 | TRBV24-1 | TRBD2 | TGTGCCACCAATAGCGGGGGGGCCTACAATGAGCAGTTCTTC | CATNSGGAYNEQFF
NA | TRBJ1-1 | TRBV30 | NA | TGTGCCTGGAGCGAACAGGGAACCACTGAAGCTTTCTTT | CAWSEQGTTEAFF